The rows below give T cell receptor beta chains drawn from one sample of a study of shared clonotypes between healthy human individuals. Data came from immunoSEQ multiplex PCR; TCRdb stores just in-frame clones and leaves some out. The sample lists a few hundred thousand clones; roughly 96% were seen once. Sequenced: memory CD8+ T cells sorted from blood. The receptors were gathered from a man aged 25 to 40 in good health. The CDR3 runs from the conserved cysteine through the conserved F or W. The D gene is left open where the match is weak. For some rows the clone size is stated as once, few or many, or as a class when expanded; others skip it.

v_call	d_call	j_call	clone_size	cdr3_aa	cdr3_nt
TRBV30	NA	TRBJ1-2	NA	CAWSVAFNYGYTF	TGTGCCTGGAGTGTGGCCTTTAACTATGGCTACACCTTC
TRBV13	NA	TRBJ1-5	once	CASSYGQPQHF	TGTGCCAGCAGCTACGGTCAGCCCCAGCATTTT
TRBV4-1	TRBD1	TRBJ2-7	NA	CASSQGDRGEQYF	TGCGCCAGCAGCCAAGGGGACAGGGGCGAGCAGTACTTC
TRBV30	TRBD1	TRBJ2-3	NA	CAWSGLPDRGGVNTQYF	TGTGCCTGGAGTGGTCTTCCGGACAGGGGGGGGGTGAATACGCAGTATTTT
TRBV29-1	TRBD1	TRBJ1-5	NA	CSVRTGDNQPQHF	TGCAGCGTAAGGACAGGGGACAATCAGCCCCAGCATTTT
TRBV10-1	TRBD1	TRBJ2-1	NA	CASGIGQGTYNEQFF	TGCGCCAGTGGGATCGGACAGGGTACCTACAATGAGCAGTTCTTC
TRBV7-3	TRBD2	TRBJ2-3	NA	CASSLTPSGRGDTQYF	TGTGCCAGCAGCTTAACCCCTAGCGGGAGAGGGGATACGCAGTATTTT
TRBV9	TRBD2	TRBJ2-6	NA	CASTAGGAGANVLTF	TGTGCCAGCACCGCGGGGGGCGCTGGGGCCAACGTCCTGACTTTC
TRBV7-8	TRBD1	TRBJ2-2	NA	CASSQFGTANTGELFF	TGTGCCAGCAGTCAATTTGGGACAGCAAACACCGGGGAGCTGTTTTTT
TRBV18	TRBD1	TRBJ1-2	NA	CASSPDRANYGYTF	TGTGCCAGCTCACCAGACAGGGCAAACTATGGCTACACCTTC
TRBV11-2	NA	TRBJ2-7	NA	CASSLDVPGEPYEQYF	TGTGCCAGCAGCCTAGACGTCCCGGGTGAACCCTACGAGCAGTACTTC
TRBV7-3	NA	TRBJ2-3	NA	CASSLLGRGYTDTQYF	TGTGCCAGCAGCTTACTTGGCAGGGGTTACACAGATACGCAGTATTTT
TRBV28	TRBD1	TRBJ1-5	NA	CASTLQGAGNQPQHF	TGTGCCAGCACCCTACAGGGGGCAGGCAATCAGCCCCAGCATTTT
TRBV2	TRBD2	TRBJ2-1	NA	CASSRGLEVYNEQFF	TGTGCCAGCAGCCGGGGACTAGAGGTGTACAATGAGCAGTTCTTC
TRBV27	NA	TRBJ2-3	NA	CASSSPWGASTDTQYF	TGTGCCAGCAGTTCCCCTTGGGGAGCTAGCACAGATACGCAGTATTTT
TRBV15	TRBD2	TRBJ2-3	NA	CATSRYGTSGISTDTQYF	TGTGCCACCAGCAGATATGGGACTAGCGGGATATCCACAGATACGCAGTATTTT
TRBV4-1	NA	TRBJ2-1	NA	CASSPVVVGNEQFF	TGCGCCAGCAGCCCCGTCGTGGTCGGGAATGAGCAGTTCTTC
TRBV7-9	NA	TRBJ1-3	NA	CASSLDGGTGRTSGNTIYF	TGTGCCAGCAGCTTAGACGGGGGAACCGGACGGACCTCTGGAAACACCATATATTTT
TRBV7-9	TRBD1	TRBJ1-2	once	CASSLSDRGGYTF	TGTGCCAGCAGCTTATCGGACAGGGGTGGCTACACCTTC
TRBV9	NA	TRBJ1-1	NA	CASSVVALATEAFF	TGTGCCAGCAGCGTAGTGGCGCTGGCCACTGAAGCTTTCTTT
TRBV7-8	TRBD2	TRBJ2-3	once	CASTLAGPDTQYF	TGTGCCAGCACCTTAGCGGGCCCAGATACGCAGTATTTT
TRBV5-1	NA	TRBJ1-1	NA	CASSFGRNTEAFF	TGCGCCAGCAGCTTTGGTCGGAACACTGAAGCTTTCTTT
TRBV2	NA	TRBJ1-3	NA	CASSTGDTQSYGNTIYF	TGTGCCAGCAGCACCGGGGACACCCAGAGCTATGGAAACACCATATATTTT
TRBV28	NA	TRBJ1-1	NA	CASRLPGQNTEAFF	TGTGCCAGCAGACTACCGGGACAGAACACTGAAGCTTTCTTT
TRBV6-4	NA	TRBJ2-3	NA	CASSDPMSGRADTQYF	TGTGCCAGCAGTGACCCGATGTCGGGGCGGGCAGATACGCAGTATTTT
TRBV4-1	TRBD2	TRBJ2-3	once	CASSQVGASGRADTQYF	TGCGCCAGCAGCCAAGTAGGGGCTAGCGGGAGGGCAGATACGCAGTATTTT
TRBV29-1	TRBD1	TRBJ1-1	NA	CSARTGANTEAFF	TGCAGCGCCCGGACAGGGGCGAACACTGAAGCTTTCTTT
TRBV14	NA	TRBJ2-1	once	CASSQGTFQYNEQFF	TGTGCCAGCAGCCAGGGGACCTTTCAATACAATGAGCAGTTCTTC
TRBV4-1	NA	TRBJ1-2	NA	CASSQERGSRRDGYTF	TGCGCCAGCAGCCAAGAACGGGGGTCTCGACGTGATGGCTACACCTTC
TRBV28	TRBD2	TRBJ2-1	NA	CASSSIAGRILDEQFF	TGTGCCAGCAGTTCAATAGCGGGTAGGATACTCGATGAGCAGTTCTTC
TRBV4-2	NA	TRBJ1-1	NA	CASSQDGLQNTEAFF	TGTGCCAGCAGCCAAGACGGCCTCCAGAACACTGAAGCTTTCTTT
TRBV7-9	TRBD1	TRBJ2-7	NA	CASSLATGGGGNEQYF	TGTGCCAGCAGCTTAGCCACAGGGGGCGGCGGGAACGAGCAGTACTTC
TRBV4-1	TRBD2	TRBJ2-1	NA	CASSRTSVGDEQFF	TGCGCCAGCAGCAGGACTAGCGTAGGGGATGAGCAGTTCTTC
TRBV30	TRBD2	TRBJ2-7	NA	CACQSGATYEQYF	TGTGCCTGTCAAAGCGGGGCCACCTACGAGCAGTACTTC
TRBV4-1	TRBD2	TRBJ2-5	NA	CASSQAGTSFLAGIQETQYF	TGCGCCAGCAGCCAAGCTGGGACTAGCTTTTTGGCTGGGATCCAAGAGACCCAGTACTTC
TRBV5-6	NA	TRBJ2-5	NA	CASSPGYQETQYF	TGTGCCAGCAGCCCGGGGTACCAAGAGACCCAGTACTTC
TRBV30	NA	TRBJ2-7	once	CAWGAKYEQYF	TGTGCCTGGGGGGCCAAATACGAGCAGTACTTC
TRBV2	NA	TRBJ2-5	NA	CASSEDGEETQYF	TGTGCCAGCAGTGAAGACGGAGAAGAGACCCAGTACTTC
TRBV29-1	NA	TRBJ2-7	NA	CSVLVVYEQYF	TGCAGCGTTTTAGTGGTCTACGAGCAGTACTTC
TRBV5-3	TRBD1	TRBJ1-5	NA	CARSPGTGINQPQHF	TGTGCCAGAAGCCCCGGGACAGGGATCAATCAGCCCCAGCATTTT
TRBV5-6	NA	TRBJ2-1	NA	CASSPRGHGTYNEQFF	TGTGCCAGCAGCCCCCGCGGGCACGGGACCTACAATGAGCAGTTCTTC
TRBV13	TRBD2	TRBJ2-1	NA	CASSLVGAGGGHEQFF	TGTGCCAGCAGCTTAGTTGGGGCGGGAGGCGGTCATGAGCAGTTCTTC
TRBV2	NA	TRBJ2-3	NA	CASGWTGNTQYF	TGTGCCAGCGGATGGACTGGAAATACGCAGTATTTT
TRBV5-1	NA	TRBJ1-4	NA	CASSLTGGGYEKLFF	TGCGCCAGCAGCTTGACTGGGGGCGGATATGAAAAACTGTTTTTT
TRBV5-1	NA	TRBJ2-3	NA	CASSQGLRVTDTQYF	TGCGCCAGCAGCCAGGGTCTCCGCGTCACAGATACGCAGTATTTT
TRBV28	NA	TRBJ1-3	NA	CASRPFPQGSNGNTIYF	TGTGCCAGCAGGCCCTTCCCACAGGGATCGAATGGAAACACCATATATTTT
TRBV27	NA	TRBJ2-3	NA	CASSSWIVPQYF	TGTGCCAGCAGTTCCTGGATCGTGCCCCAGTATTTT
TRBV28	NA	TRBJ1-1	NA	CATRQAKSNTEAFF	TGTGCCACCCGACAGGCAAAGTCGAACACTGAAGCTTTCTTT
TRBV2	NA	TRBJ1-5	NA	CASAWGQTYSNQPQHF	TGTGCCAGCGCTTGGGGACAAACATATAGCAATCAGCCCCAGCATTTT
TRBV7-2	TRBD1	TRBJ2-1	NA	CASSPTSRGQGLGEQFF	TGTGCCAGCAGCCCTACTTCCCGGGGACAGGGACTGGGTGAGCAGTTCTTC
TRBV11-2	NA	TRBJ1-4	NA	CASSLRGGRLTTNEKLFF	TGTGCCAGCAGCCTCCGTGGGGGGAGGTTAACAACTAATGAAAAACTGTTTTTT
TRBV2	NA	TRBJ2-2	NA	CASSGIVRNTGELFF	TGTGCCAGCAGTGGTATAGTTCGGAACACCGGGGAGCTGTTTTTT
TRBV7-9	NA	TRBJ1-2	NA	CASSLPQKGGYTF	TGTGCCAGCAGCCTTCCCCAAAAGGGTGGCTACACCTTC